What follows are 6 T cell receptor beta chains derived from one specimen sequenced in a study of control samples from healthy donors and cancer patients. Here immunoSEQ multiplex PCR was the method, and the copy in TCRdb shows in-frame clones only, minus some. The table lists under 150,000 clones, 85% to 95% of them singletons. The specimen sequenced was blood. All receptors come from a young man in good health.

V usage is TRBV11-2 and J usage is TRBJ1-2; possible D gene TRBD1, 6 bases. The CDR3 is made up of 14 amino acids. Germline CDR1 is SGHAT and CDR2 is FQNNGV. Trimming shortened V by 5 bases and J by 4 bases, and 14 bases separated the two germline ends. The CDR3 here is CASSQGGNAYGYTF. As DNA, the CDR3 is TGTGCCAGCAGCCAAGGGGGGAACGCCTATGGCTACACCTTC.

The CDR3, as DNA: TGTGCCAGTAGTACCGACACGACCCCAACAGATACGCAGTATTTT. It codes for CASSTDTTPTDTQYF. The V call is TRBV19, the J call TRBJ2-3; D gene ambiguous. V lost 4 bases and J lost 3, with 14 bases in between. Germline assignment: CDR1 LNHDA and CDR2 SQIVND (reference sequence). The CDR3 covers 15 residues. The whole variable domain, filled in from reference TRBV19 and TRBJ2-3, reads DGGITQSPKYLFRKEGQNVTLSCEQNLNHDAMYWYRQDPGQGLRLIYYSQIVNDFQKGDIAEGYSVSREKKESFPLTVTSAQKNPTAFYLCASSTDTTPTDTQYFGPGTRLTVL.

A remark on this clone: This specimen includes other DNA sequences encoding the same CDR3. The chain combines TRBV27 with TRBJ1-4, with TRBD1 matching over 9 bases. Germline CDR1 is MNHEY and CDR2 is SMNVEV (reference sequence). This CDR3 has 16 amino acids. With 5 bases clipped from V and 7 bases from J, the junction kept 11 bases outside the gene matches. CDR3 loop: CASSPRHRGQGEKLFF. The CDR3 coding sequence is TGTGCCAGCAGTCCGCGTCACAGGGGGCAAGGTGAAAAACTGTTTTTT.

The V call is TRBV5-1, the J call TRBJ2-1; D is unclear. Trimming took off 4 bases at V and 1 base at J, with 12 bases between the two ends. The germline V gene encodes CDR1 SGHRS and CDR2 YFSETQ. The CDR3 runs 15 residues. This CDR3 reads CASSGSPGSYNEQFF. CDR3 bases: TGCGCCAGCAGCGGTAGTCCTGGGTCCTACAATGAGCAGTTCTTC.

This sequence joins TRBV4-1 and TRBJ1-6; possible D gene TRBD1, 6 bases. The CDR3 is 16 residues long. Trimming cost V 4 bases and J 7 bases, with 17 bases left between them. Per germline, CDR1 MGHRA and CDR2 YSYEKL. The CDR3 DNA reads TGCGCCAGCAGCCGGGCGGGACATCGGGCAAATTCACCCCTCCACTTT. It yields the protein CASSRAGHRANSPLHF.

V gene TRBV19 combines with J gene TRBJ1-2; TRBD1 is a possible D gene (6 bases). Trimming stripped 5 bases from V and 2 bases from J, with 15 bases between. The CDR3 extends over 15 amino acids. Germline CDR1 LNHDA, CDR2 SQIVND (reference sequence). CDR3 protein: CASSHKQGQNYGYTF. The CDR3 DNA is TGTGCCAGTAGTCATAAGCAGGGACAAAACTATGGCTACACCTTC.